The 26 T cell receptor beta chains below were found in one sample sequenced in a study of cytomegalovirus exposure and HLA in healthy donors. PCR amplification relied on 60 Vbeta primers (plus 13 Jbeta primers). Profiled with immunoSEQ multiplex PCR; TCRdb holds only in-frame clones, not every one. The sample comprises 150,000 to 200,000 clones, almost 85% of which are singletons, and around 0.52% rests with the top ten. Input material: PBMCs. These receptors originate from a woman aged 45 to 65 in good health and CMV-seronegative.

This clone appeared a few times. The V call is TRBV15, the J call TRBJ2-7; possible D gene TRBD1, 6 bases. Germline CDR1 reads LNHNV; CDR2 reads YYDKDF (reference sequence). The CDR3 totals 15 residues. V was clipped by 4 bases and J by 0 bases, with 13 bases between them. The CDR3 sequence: CATSTAGTLSYEQYF. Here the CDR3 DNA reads TGTGCCACCAGCACGGCCGGGACACTCTCCTACGAGCAGTACTTC.

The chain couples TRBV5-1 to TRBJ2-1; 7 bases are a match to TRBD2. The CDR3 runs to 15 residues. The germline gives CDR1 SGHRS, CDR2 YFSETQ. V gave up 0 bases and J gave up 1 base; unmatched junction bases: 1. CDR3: CASSLEAGSYNEQFF. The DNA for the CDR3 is TGCGCCAGCAGCTTGGAAGCGGGGTCCTACAATGAGCAGTTCTTC.

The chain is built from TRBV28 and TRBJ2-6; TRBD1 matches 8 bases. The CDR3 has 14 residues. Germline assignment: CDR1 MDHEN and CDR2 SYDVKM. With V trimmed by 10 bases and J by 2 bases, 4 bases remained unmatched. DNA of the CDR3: TGTGCCACCCAGGGGGCAGCTGGGGCCAACGTCCTGACTTTC. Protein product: CATQGAAGANVLTF.

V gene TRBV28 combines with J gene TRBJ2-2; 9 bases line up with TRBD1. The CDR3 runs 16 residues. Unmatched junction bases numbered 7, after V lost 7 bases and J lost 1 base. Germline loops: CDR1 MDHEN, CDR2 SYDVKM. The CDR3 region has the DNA TGTGCCAGCACCTCTCCGGGACAGGGGAACACCGGGGAGCTGTTTTTT. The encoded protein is CASTSPGQGNTGELFF.

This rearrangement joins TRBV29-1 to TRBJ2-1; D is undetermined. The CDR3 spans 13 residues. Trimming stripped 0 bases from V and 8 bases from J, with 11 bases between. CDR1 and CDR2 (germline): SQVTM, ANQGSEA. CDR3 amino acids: CSVEDSQLDEQFF. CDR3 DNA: TGCAGCGTTGAAGATAGCCAGCTCGATGAGCAGTTCTTC.

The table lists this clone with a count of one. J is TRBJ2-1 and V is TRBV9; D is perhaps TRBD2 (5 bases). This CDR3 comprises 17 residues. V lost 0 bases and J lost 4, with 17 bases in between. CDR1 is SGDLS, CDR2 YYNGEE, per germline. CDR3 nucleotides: TGTGCCAGCAGCGTAGATTCTTGGGCGGGCCCTTACAATGAGCAGTTCTTC. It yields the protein CASSVDSWAGPYNEQFF.

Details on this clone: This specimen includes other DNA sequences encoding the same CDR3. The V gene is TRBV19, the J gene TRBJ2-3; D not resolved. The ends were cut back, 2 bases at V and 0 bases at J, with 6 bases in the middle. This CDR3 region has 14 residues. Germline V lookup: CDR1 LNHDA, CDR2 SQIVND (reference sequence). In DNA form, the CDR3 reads TGTGCCAGTAGTATATATGGCAGCACAGATACGCAGTATTTT. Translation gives CASSIYGSTDTQYF. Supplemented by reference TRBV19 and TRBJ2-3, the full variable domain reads DGGITQSPKYLFRKEGQNVTLSCEQNLNHDAMYWYRQDPGQGLRLIYYSQIVNDFQKGDIAEGYSVSREKKESFPLTVTSAQKNPTAFYLCASSIYGSTDTQYFGPGTRLTVL.

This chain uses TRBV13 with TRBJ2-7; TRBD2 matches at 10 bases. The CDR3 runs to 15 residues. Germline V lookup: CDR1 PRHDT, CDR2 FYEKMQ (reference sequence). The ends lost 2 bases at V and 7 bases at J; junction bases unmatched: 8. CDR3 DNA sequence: TGTGCCAGCAGCTTAAGAGGTAGCGGGAGGACTGAGCAGTACTTC. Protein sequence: CASSLRGSGRTEQYF.

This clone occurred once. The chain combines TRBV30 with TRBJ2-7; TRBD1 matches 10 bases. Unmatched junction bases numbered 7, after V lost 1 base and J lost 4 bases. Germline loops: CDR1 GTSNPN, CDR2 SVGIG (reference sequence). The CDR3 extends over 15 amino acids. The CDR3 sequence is CAWSALGTGAYEQYF. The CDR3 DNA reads TGTGCCTGGAGTGCGCTTGGGACAGGGGCATACGAGCAGTACTTC.

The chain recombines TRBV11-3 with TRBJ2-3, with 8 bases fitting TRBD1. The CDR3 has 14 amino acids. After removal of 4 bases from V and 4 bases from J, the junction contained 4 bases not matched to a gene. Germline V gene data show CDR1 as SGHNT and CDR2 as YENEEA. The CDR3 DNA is TGTGCCAGCAGCTCCCAGGGGGCGGCAGATACGCAGTATTTT. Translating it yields CASSSQGAADTQYF.

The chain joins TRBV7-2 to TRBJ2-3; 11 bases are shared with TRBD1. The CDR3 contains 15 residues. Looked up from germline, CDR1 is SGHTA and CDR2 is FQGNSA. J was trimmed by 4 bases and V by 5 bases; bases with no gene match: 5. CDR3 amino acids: CASSPWGQGADTQYF. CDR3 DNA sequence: TGTGCCAGCAGCCCGTGGGGACAGGGGGCAGATACGCAGTATTTT. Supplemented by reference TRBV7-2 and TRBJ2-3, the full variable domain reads GAGVSQSPSNKVTEKGKDVELRCDPISGHTALYWYRQSLGQGLEFLIYFQGNSAPDKSGLPSDRFSAERTGGSVSTLTIQRTQQEDSAVYLCASSPWGQGADTQYFGPGTRLTVL.

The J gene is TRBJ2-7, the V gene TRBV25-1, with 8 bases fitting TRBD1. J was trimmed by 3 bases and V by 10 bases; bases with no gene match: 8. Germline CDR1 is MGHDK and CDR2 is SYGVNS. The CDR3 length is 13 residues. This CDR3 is CATMGQDIYEQYF. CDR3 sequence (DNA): TGTGCCACCATGGGACAGGACATCTACGAGCAGTACTTC.

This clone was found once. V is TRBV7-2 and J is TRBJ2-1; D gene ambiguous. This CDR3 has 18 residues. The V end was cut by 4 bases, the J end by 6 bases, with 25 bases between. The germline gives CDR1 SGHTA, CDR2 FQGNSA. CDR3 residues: CASSYFLNLPPVINEQFF. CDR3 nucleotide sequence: TGTGCCAGCAGCTACTTTCTGAATTTACCGCCGGTTATCAATGAGCAGTTCTTC.

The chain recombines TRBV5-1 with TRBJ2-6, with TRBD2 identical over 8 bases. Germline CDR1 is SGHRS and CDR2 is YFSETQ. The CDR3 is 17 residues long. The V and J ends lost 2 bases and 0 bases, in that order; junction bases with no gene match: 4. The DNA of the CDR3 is TGCGCCAGCAGCTTAACTAGCGGAAGCTCTGGGGCCAACGTCCTGACTTTC. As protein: CASSLTSGSSGANVLTF.

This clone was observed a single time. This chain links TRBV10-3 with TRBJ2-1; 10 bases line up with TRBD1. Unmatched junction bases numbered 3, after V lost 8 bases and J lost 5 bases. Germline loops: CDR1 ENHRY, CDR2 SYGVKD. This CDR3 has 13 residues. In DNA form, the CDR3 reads TGTGCCATCGGACAGGGGGAGGACAATGAGCAGTTCTTC. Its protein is CAIGQGEDNEQFF.

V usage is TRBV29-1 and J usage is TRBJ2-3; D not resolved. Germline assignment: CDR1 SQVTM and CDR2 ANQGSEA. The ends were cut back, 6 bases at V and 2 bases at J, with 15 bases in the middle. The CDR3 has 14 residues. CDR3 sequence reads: CSVHMGSNTDTQYF. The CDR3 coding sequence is TGCAGCGTCCACATGGGCAGTAACACAGATACGCAGTATTTT.

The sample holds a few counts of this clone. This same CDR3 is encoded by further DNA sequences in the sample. CDR3 protein: CASSLGQGFGYTF. The CDR3 nucleotides are TGTGCCAGCAGTTTAGGGCAGGGATTTGGCTACACCTTC. The rearrangement joins TRBV28 to TRBJ1-2, with D maybe TRBD1 (5 bases). Trimming removed 2 bases at V and 7 bases at J, with 11 bases between. The CDR3 covers 13 residues. Germline V gene data show CDR1 as MDHEN and CDR2 as SYDVKM.

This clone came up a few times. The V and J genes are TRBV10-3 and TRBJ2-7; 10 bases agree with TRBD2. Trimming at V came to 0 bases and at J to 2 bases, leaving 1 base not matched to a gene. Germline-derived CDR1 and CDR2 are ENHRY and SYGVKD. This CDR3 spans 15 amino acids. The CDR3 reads CAISESSGGPYEQYF. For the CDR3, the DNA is TGTGCCATCAGTGAGTCTAGCGGGGGGCCCTACGAGCAGTACTTC.

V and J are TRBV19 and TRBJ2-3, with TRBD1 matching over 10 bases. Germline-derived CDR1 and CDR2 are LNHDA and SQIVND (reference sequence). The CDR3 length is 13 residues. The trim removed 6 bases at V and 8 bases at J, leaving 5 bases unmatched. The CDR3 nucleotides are TGTGCCAGTAGGACAGGGGGCCTCGGTACGCAGTATTTT. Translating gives CASRTGGLGTQYF. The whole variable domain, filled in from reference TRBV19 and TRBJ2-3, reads DGGITQSPKYLFRKEGQNVTLSCEQNLNHDAMYWYRQDPGQGLRLIYYSQIVNDFQKGDIAEGYSVSREKKESFPLTVTSAQKNPTAFYLCASRTGGLGTQYFGPGTRLTVL.

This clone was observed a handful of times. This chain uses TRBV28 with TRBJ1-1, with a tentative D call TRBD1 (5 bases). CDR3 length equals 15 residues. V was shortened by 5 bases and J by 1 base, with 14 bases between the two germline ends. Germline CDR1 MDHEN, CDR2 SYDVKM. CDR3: CASSPPSQGNTEAFF. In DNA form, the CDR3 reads TGTGCCAGCAGTCCGCCATCCCAGGGGAACACTGAAGCTTTCTTT.

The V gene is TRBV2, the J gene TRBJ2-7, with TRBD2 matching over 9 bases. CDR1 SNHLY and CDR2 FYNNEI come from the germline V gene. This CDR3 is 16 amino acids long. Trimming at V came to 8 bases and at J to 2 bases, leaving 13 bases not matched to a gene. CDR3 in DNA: TGTGCCAGCCTTAAGGCAGCGGGAGGAAGGGCCTACGAGCAGTACTTC. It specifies CASLKAAGGRAYEQYF.

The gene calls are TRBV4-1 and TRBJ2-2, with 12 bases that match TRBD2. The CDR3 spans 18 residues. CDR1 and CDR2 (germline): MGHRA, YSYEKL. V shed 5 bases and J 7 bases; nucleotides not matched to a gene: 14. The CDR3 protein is CASSSIALWGLAGGELFF. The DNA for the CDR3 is TGCGCCAGCAGCTCAATAGCGCTTTGGGGACTAGCGGGCGGGGAGCTGTTTTTT.

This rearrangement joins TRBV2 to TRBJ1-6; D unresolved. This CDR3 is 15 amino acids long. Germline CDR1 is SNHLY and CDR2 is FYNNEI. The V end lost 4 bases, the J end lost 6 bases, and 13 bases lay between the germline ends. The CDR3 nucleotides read TGTGCCAGCAGTGGACAACCCGAATTTAATTCACCCCTCCACTTT. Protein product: CASSGQPEFNSPLHF.

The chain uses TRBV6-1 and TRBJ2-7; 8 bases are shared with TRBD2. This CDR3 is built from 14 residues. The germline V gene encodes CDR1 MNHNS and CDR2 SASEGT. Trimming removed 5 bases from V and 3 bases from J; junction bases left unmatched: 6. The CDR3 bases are TGTGCCAGCAGTCCAGGGACTAGTTTCTACGAGCAGTACTTC. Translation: CASSPGTSFYEQYF.

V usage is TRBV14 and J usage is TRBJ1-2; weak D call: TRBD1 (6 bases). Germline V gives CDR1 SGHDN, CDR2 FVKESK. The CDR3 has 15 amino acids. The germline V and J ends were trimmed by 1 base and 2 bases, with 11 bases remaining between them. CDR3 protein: CASSQVGGTNYGYTF. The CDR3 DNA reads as TGTGCCAGCAGCCAAGTCGGGGGGACAAACTATGGCTACACCTTC.

The CDR3 region is CASSPEGSYEQYF. As DNA, the CDR3 is TGTGCCAGCAGCCCGGAGGGGTCCTACGAGCAGTACTTC. The J gene is TRBJ2-7, the V gene TRBV7-9, with D maybe TRBD2 (6 bases). The CDR3 length is 13 residues. In germline, CDR1 is SEHNR, CDR2 FQNEAQ (reference sequence). Deletions cut 5 bases from V and 1 base from J, with 9 bases between.